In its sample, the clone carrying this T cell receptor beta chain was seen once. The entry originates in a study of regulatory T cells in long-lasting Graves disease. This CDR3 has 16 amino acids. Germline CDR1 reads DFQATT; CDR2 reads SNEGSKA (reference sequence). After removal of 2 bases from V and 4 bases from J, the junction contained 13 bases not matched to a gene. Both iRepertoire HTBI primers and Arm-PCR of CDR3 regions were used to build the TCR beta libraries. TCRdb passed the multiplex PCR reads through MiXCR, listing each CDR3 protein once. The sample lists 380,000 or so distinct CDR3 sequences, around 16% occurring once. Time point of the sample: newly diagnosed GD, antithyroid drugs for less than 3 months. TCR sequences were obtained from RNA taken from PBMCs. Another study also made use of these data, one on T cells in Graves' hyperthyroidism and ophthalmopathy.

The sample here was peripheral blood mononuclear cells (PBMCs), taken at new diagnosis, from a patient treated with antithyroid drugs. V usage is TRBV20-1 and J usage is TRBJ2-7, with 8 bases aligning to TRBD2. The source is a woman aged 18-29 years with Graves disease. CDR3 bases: TGCAGTGCTAGAAATGGGGCCAGCGGGAGAACGTACGAGCAGTACTTC. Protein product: CSARNGASGRTYEQYF.